This T cell receptor beta chain was recorded in a study of blood T cell repertoires in COVID-19. Study details: The study drew acute and convalescent COVID-19 samples from the United States, Italy and Spain. In each case, the material was cDNA or gDNA derived from T cells, B-cell-depleted T cells, or PBMCs.

Participant age was roughly 18 to 90 years, and participants resided in fewer than 25 US areas. Original handling: Counts of nucleated cells, estimated from reference gene primer amplification, were obtained. Generated by immunoSEQ multiplex PCR, the TCRdb table keeps only in-frame clones and is missing some. That table supplies the V and J calls and clone size; D and trimming were determined from the DNA. The table includes some 64,000 clones, 65% to 85% detected once. V lost 4 bases to trimming and J lost 8 bases; unmatched junction nucleotides: 5. Germline V gene sequence: CDR1 MNHEY, CDR2 SVGAGI. CDR3 length: 13 residues.

The sample taken for sequencing was PBMCs or T cells enriched from blood (not recorded which). The J gene is TRBJ1-2, the V gene TRBV6-5; 9 bases agree with TRBD1. This clonotype originated in a woman in her sixties or seventies who had been exposed to COVID-19. In DNA, the CDR3 is TGTGCCAGCAGTTCGGGACAGGGTGGCGGCTACACCTTC. Its protein is CASSSGQGGGYTF.